This T cell receptor beta chain was profiled in a study of T-cell memory formation after mild COVID-19. This CDR3 has 15 residues. Germline CDR1 SGHRS, CDR2 YFSETQ. This clonotype was seen many times. At one end the junction does not follow the germline gene, possibly because of a read error. TCRdb used MiXCR to reprocess the 5' RACE reads, holding one entry per CDR3 protein. The sample has 40,000 to 60,000 distinct CDR3 sequences; around 9.7% are singletons. V usage is TRBV5-1 and J usage is TRBJ2-1; tentatively, D is TRBD2 (5 bases). Specimen: PBMCs or a T cell subset sorted from them (not recorded which). This TCR came from an adult woman who had mild COVID-19 (a few samples of this study predate the infection). Cell type and time point are not known. CDR3 in amino acids: CASSLGPSSHNEQFF. CDR3 bases: TGCGCCAGCAGCTTGGGTCCTAGCTCCCACAATGAGCAGTTCTTC.